What follows are 30 T cell receptor beta chains derived from one specimen sequenced in a study of T cell repertoires in cytomegalovirus infection. TCRdb reprocessed the reads with MiXCR, giving one entry per CDR3 protein. This table has roughly 280,000 distinct CDR3 sequences, around 20% appearing once. Their target antigens are unknown. The specimen comprised cultured PBMCs, sampled from culture after CMV antigen stimulation. These receptors originate from a human donor in good health (CMV status not recorded). Some clones in this sample may be carry-over from other donors' samples.

This sequence joins TRBV12-3 or TRBV12-4 and TRBJ2-1, with 10 positions matching TRBD2. V was pared by 4 bases and J by 6 bases, with 15 bases of the junction left unmatched. The CDR3 sequence is 18 residues long. CDR3 DNA sequence: TGTGCCAGCAGTTCTTCAACCCGAAGGGCTAGCGGGAGCAATGAGCAGTTCTTC. Protein product: CASSSSTRRASGSNEQFF.

In its sample, this clonotype was seen a few times. The chain couples TRBV6-2 or TRBV6-3 to TRBJ2-1; TRBD2 is a possible D gene (6 bases). Trimming removed 7 bases at V and 7 bases at J, with 17 bases between. Germline V lookup: CDR1 MNHEY, CDR2 SVGEGT. This CDR3 has 14 residues. The CDR3 sequence is CASKGGGPGNEQFF. The CDR3 DNA reads TGTGCCAGCAAGGGAGGAGGGCCAGGGAATGAGCAGTTCTTC.

This clonotype was observed a few times. V usage is TRBV5-5 and J usage is TRBJ2-1, with TRBD1 identical over 7 bases. V was pared by 4 bases and J by 2 bases, with 6 bases of the junction left unmatched. The CDR3 spans 15 residues. Germline assignment: CDR1 SGHKS and CDR2 YYEKEE (reference sequence). CDR3 sequence: CASSVGQQTYNEQFF. DNA of the CDR3: TGTGCCAGCAGCGTGGGACAGCAAACCTACAATGAGCAGTTCTTC.

The V and J genes are TRBV6-5 and TRBJ1-1, with D maybe TRBD1 (5 bases). The CDR3 extends over 14 amino acids. CDR1 is MNHEY, CDR2 SVGAGI, per germline. V was clipped by 3 bases and J by 6 bases, with 14 bases between them. The CDR3 DNA sequence: TGTGCCAGCAGTTATTACCAGGGACCCGCTGAAGCTTTCTTT. Protein: CASSYYQGPAEAFF.

V gene TRBV4-3 combines with J gene TRBJ2-1, with D tentatively TRBD1 (5 bases). Deletions cut 0 bases from V and 9 bases from J, with 21 bases between. The CDR3 length is 17 residues. Germline-derived CDR1 and CDR2 are LGHNA and YSLEER. DNA of the CDR3: TGCGCCAGCAGCCAAGACAGAACAGGACGGATTCCTAGTGAGCAGTTCTTC. Translation: CASSQDRTGRIPSEQFF.

This clonotype occurred many times. The rearrangement uses TRBV7-2 and TRBJ2-5; D not certain. V dropped 5 bases and J dropped 5 bases, with 21 bases sitting between them. Germline V gives CDR1 SGHTA, CDR2 FQGNSA. The CDR3 is made up of 16 amino acids. The CDR3: CASSPGRAGRWETQYF. As DNA, the CDR3 is TGTGCCAGCAGCCCAGGCCGGGCAGGACGGTGGGAGACCCAGTACTTC.

This clonotype has only a few counts. The chain links TRBV7-9 to TRBJ2-5; 8 bases fit TRBD2. Trimming took 6 bases from V and 4 from J; bases not matched to a gene: 13. Germline V lookup: CDR1 SEHNR, CDR2 FQNEAQ (reference sequence). The CDR3 consists of 16 residues. This CDR3 is CASSSTGFGRGETQYF. In nucleotides, the CDR3 is TGTGCCAGCAGTTCAACGGGCTTCGGGAGGGGAGAGACCCAGTACTTC.

V usage is TRBV7-2 and J usage is TRBJ2-1; 7 bases fit TRBD2. Per germline, CDR1 SGHTA and CDR2 FQGNSA. Trimming took 5 bases from V and 3 from J; bases not matched to a gene: 13. CDR3 length equals 17 residues. The CDR3 loop reads CASSRLADPSSYNEQFF. For the CDR3, the DNA is TGTGCCAGCAGCAGACTAGCAGATCCATCGAGCTACAATGAGCAGTTCTTC.

Concerning this clonotype itself: The conserved phenylalanine or tryptophan is not found at the CDR3 terminus, so this likely reflects a read error. The CDR3: CASSSESPMFYEQYC. In nucleotides, the CDR3 is TGTGCCAGCAGTTCCGAGTCACCAATGTTTTACGAGCAGTACTGC. The chain uses TRBV6-2 or TRBV6-3 and TRBJ2-7; D is unresolved. CDR1 and CDR2 (germline): MNHEY, SVGEGT. V was pared by 4 bases and J by 4 bases, with 17 bases between. The length of the CDR3 is 15 residues.

This clonotype was seen a few times. The V gene is TRBV7-9, the J gene TRBJ1-2; TRBD1 might be the D (6 bases). The germline V gene encodes CDR1 SEHNR and CDR2 FQNEAQ (reference sequence). The V end was cut by 3 bases, the J end by 7 bases, with 6 bases between. The CDR3 is 11 residues long. The DNA of the CDR3 is TGTGCCAGCAGCTTGACAGGTGGCTACACCTTC. Encoded protein: CASSLTGGYTF.

This clonotype was recorded at least ten times. CDR3 in DNA: TGTGCCAGCAGTTTGGTAAGGCTCCAGTACTTC. Amino acid sequence: CASSLVRLQYF. The chain is built from TRBV12-3 or TRBV12-4 and TRBJ2-7; D not resolved. Trimming removed 3 bases from V and 10 bases from J, with 10 bases in between. This CDR3 has 11 residues.

The chain recombines TRBV15 with TRBJ2-1; D is possibly TRBD2 (6 bases). This CDR3 has 20 residues. Germline values: CDR1 LNHNV, CDR2 YYDKDF (reference sequence). Trimming took off 1 base at V and 0 bases at J, with 22 bases between the two ends. Here the CDR3 DNA reads TGTGCCACCAGCAGAGCAAAAGGAGCGGCCGGGGGTAGCTCCTACAATGAGCAGTTCTTC. Translation gives CATSRAKGAAGGSSYNEQFF. Full variable domain (remainder filled in from reference TRBV15 and TRBJ2-1): DAMVIQNPRYQVTQFGKPVTLSCSQTLNHNVMYWYQQKSSQAPKLLFHYYDKDFNNEADTPDNFQSRRPNTSFCFLDIRSPGLGDTAMYLCATSRAKGAAGGSSYNEQFFGPGTRLTVL.

This chain connects TRBV9 to TRBJ2-3; D perhaps matches TRBD1 (5 bases). From germline, CDR1 is SGDLS and CDR2 YYNGEE. The CDR3 has 15 amino acids. Trimming removed 1 base at V and 2 bases at J, with 11 bases between. In DNA form, the CDR3 reads TGTGCCAGCAGCGTATCAGGGCGGAACACAGATACGCAGTATTTT. Translating it yields CASSVSGRNTDTQYF.

The CDR3, as DNA: TGTGCCAGCAGTTACTCGTCTAGCGGGAGGTTACGGATCTCCTACGAGCAGTACGTC. As protein: CASSYSSSGRLRISYEQYV. V and J are TRBV6-2 or TRBV6-3 and TRBJ2-7, with TRBD2 identical over 11 bases. CDR1 and CDR2 from the germline V gene are MNHEY and SVGEGT. The CDR3 totals 19 residues. V lost 0 bases and J lost 0; bases outside the gene matches: 10.

This clonotype was observed many times. This chain uses TRBV6-1 with TRBJ2-6; D call uncertain. The V end lost 2 bases, the J end lost 0 bases, and 14 bases lay between the germline ends. The CDR3 is made up of 18 amino acids. Germline CDR1 MNHNS, CDR2 SASEGT. CDR3 in DNA: TGTGCCAGCAGTGAATTTGCGAACTGGTACTCTGGGGCCAACGTCCTGACTTTC. This codes for CASSEFANWYSGANVLTF.

This clonotype was picked up a small number of times. V usage is TRBV7-9 and J usage is TRBJ1-5, with no clear D. In germline, CDR1 is SEHNR, CDR2 FQNEAQ (reference sequence). Trimming removed 0 bases from V and 9 bases from J, with 6 bases in between. The CDR3 runs to 12 residues. The CDR3 bases are TGTGCCAGCAGCTTAGCCGCAGGGCCCCAGCATTTT. Amino acids: CASSLAAGPQHF.

In this sample, this clonotype turned up a few times. V gene TRBV6-2 or TRBV6-3 combines with J gene TRBJ2-4, with 10 bases aligning to TRBD1. Germline loops: CDR1 MNHEY, CDR2 SVGEGT. After removal of 8 bases from V and 1 base from J, the junction contained 2 bases not matched to a gene. The CDR3 has 14 amino acids. This CDR3 reads CASGTGDAKNIQYF. CDR3 coding DNA: TGTGCCAGCGGGACAGGGGACGCCAAAAACATTCAGTACTTC.

The CDR3 is CAWSVLGTSTVNEQFF. CDR3 nucleotides: TGTGCCTGGAGTGTACTTGGGACTTCCACCGTGAATGAGCAGTTCTTC. The rearrangement uses TRBV30 and TRBJ2-1; D is possibly TRBD2 (6 bases). This CDR3 is 16 amino acids long. Trimming removed 0 bases from V and 7 bases from J, with 19 bases in between. Per the germline V gene, CDR1 is GTSNPN and CDR2 is SVGIG (reference sequence).

This clonotype was counted ten times or more. The V gene is TRBV7-9, the J gene TRBJ2-7; maybe TRBD1 (6 bases). The CDR3 runs 12 residues. The germline V and J ends were trimmed by 5 bases and 6 bases, with 11 bases remaining between them. Germline CDR1 reads SEHNR; CDR2 reads FQNEAQ (reference sequence). The CDR3 here is CASSQYRVEQYF. CDR3 in DNA: TGTGCCAGCAGCCAATACAGGGTCGAGCAGTACTTC.

There are a few counts of this clonotype. This rearrangement joins TRBV6-9 to TRBJ1-5; 8 positions agree with TRBD1. Germline V gene sequence: CDR1 MNHGY, CDR2 SVAAGI. J gave up 11 bases and V 6 bases, and 9 bases lay outside the gene matches. This CDR3 is built from 13 residues. CDR3 sequence (DNA): TGTGCCAGCAGAACGTCAGGGGGCGAATCCCAGCATTTT. Translation gives CASRTSGGESQHF.

As DNA, the CDR3 is TGTGCCAGCAGCTTAACCCAGGGGGGCAACGAGCAGTACGTC. This sequence encodes CASSLTQGGNEQYV. This sequence joins TRBV11-2 and TRBJ2-7; a possible D gene is TRBD1 (7 bases). Trimming shortened V by 2 bases and J by 5 bases, and 13 bases separated the two germline ends. Germline V gene data show CDR1 as SGHAT and CDR2 as FQNNGV. The CDR3 contains 14 residues.

This clonotype was found a few times. This chain connects TRBV6-1 to TRBJ2-7; a possible D gene is TRBD1 (6 bases). Trimming took off 4 bases at V and 3 bases at J, with 16 bases between the two ends. The CDR3 spans 15 residues. Looked up from germline, CDR1 is MNHNS and CDR2 is SASEGT. CDR3 nucleotides: TGTGCCAGCAGTGTAGGGGGTAACGGAGGCTACGAGCAGTACGTC. It translates to CASSVGGNGGYEQYV.

There are a few counts of this clonotype. The J gene is TRBJ2-3, the V gene TRBV6-5, with 7 nucleotides matching TRBD1. Germline CDR1 MNHEY, CDR2 SVGAGI. The CDR3 is 15 amino acids. V dropped 6 bases and J dropped 4; count of bases not matched to a gene: 10. Here the CDR3 reads CASSTGTDGSDTQYF. In DNA form, the CDR3 reads TGTGCCAGCAGCACCGGGACAGATGGGTCAGATACGCAGTATTTT.

The chain has TRBV6-2 or TRBV6-3 and TRBJ1-5; D is possibly TRBD1 (5 bases). Looked up from germline, CDR1 is MNHEY and CDR2 is SVGEGT. The CDR3 sequence is 16 residues long. Trimming shortened V by 6 bases and J by 1 base, and 16 bases separated the two germline ends. CDR3 DNA: TGTGCCAGCAGATTGCTGGGGGAAGGAAGCAATCAGCCCCAGCATTTT. Translation gives CASRLLGEGSNQPQHF.

This chain joins TRBV7-9 and TRBJ2-7; D is possibly TRBD1 (6 bases). The CDR3 has 13 amino acids. The V end lost 5 bases, the J end lost 2 bases, and 10 bases lay between the germline ends. Germline-derived CDR1 and CDR2 are SEHNR and FQNEAQ (reference sequence). CDR3 nucleotide sequence: TGTGCCAGCAGCGTCCGGGACACCTACGAGCAGTACTTC. Protein: CASSVRDTYEQYF.

This clonotype was recorded at least ten times. The rearrangement joins TRBV4-1 to TRBJ2-5, with D possibly being TRBD2 (5 bases). The germline V and J ends were trimmed by 4 bases and 2 bases, with 14 bases remaining between them. Germline assignment: CDR1 MGHRA and CDR2 YSYEKL. The CDR3 has 15 amino acids. Here the CDR3 DNA reads TGCGCCAGCAGCCCCGGACTTTTGGTTCAAGAGACCCAGTACTTC. Translated, it gives CASSPGLLVQETQYF.

This chain joins TRBV19 and TRBJ2-1, with a weak D call TRBD1 (5 bases). From germline, CDR1 is LNHDA and CDR2 SQIVND (reference sequence). The CDR3 has 14 residues. V lost 3 bases and J 3 bases, leaving 9 bases between the germline ends. CDR3 nucleotide sequence: TGTGCCAGTAGTATGGTGACAGTCTACAATGAGCAGTTCTTC. Its translation: CASSMVTVYNEQFF.

The chain recombines TRBV7-9 with TRBJ1-1, with D possibly TRBD1 on 6 matching bases. CDR1 SEHNR and CDR2 FQNEAQ come from the germline V gene (reference sequence). Between the trimmed V and J ends, which lost 0 bases and 1 base, there was a span of 15 bases. The CDR3 is 17 amino acids. The CDR3 here is CASSLAKGDRKNTEAFF. DNA for the CDR3: TGTGCCAGCAGCTTAGCGAAGGGTGACAGGAAGAACACTGAAGCTTTCTTT.

This clonotype was seen repeatedly, ten times or more. The V gene is TRBV7-9, the J gene TRBJ1-4; possibly TRBD1 for D (6 bases). Germline values: CDR1 SEHNR, CDR2 FQNEAQ (reference sequence). Trimming took off 4 bases at V and 2 bases at J, with 17 bases between the two ends. The CDR3 has 17 amino acids. CDR3 DNA: TGTGCCAGCAGCTCGCAATCAGGGGATCGCACTAATGAAAAACTGTTTTTT. Its translation: CASSSQSGDRTNEKLFF.

The chain carries TRBV7-2 and TRBJ2-1, with TRBD2 matching 15 bases. CDR1 SGHTA and CDR2 FQGNSA come from the germline V gene. The CDR3 runs 20 residues. Trimming took 2 bases from V and 11 from J; bases not matched to a gene: 19. The CDR3 reads CASSLMPGLAGGQIGQKQFF. The CDR3 DNA is TGTGCCAGCAGCTTAATGCCCGGACTAGCGGGAGGGCAGATCGGTCAAAAGCAGTTCTTC.